The 20 T cell receptor beta chains in this list originate from one sample, sequenced in a study of CD8 T cells in ankylosing spondylitis. TCRdb ran MiXCR on the 5' RACE reads and lists one entry per CDR3 protein. This sample has hundreds of thousands of distinct CDR3 sequences, with 8.2% found just once. Input material: blood, either unsorted or a sorted T cell fraction (not recorded which). These receptors all stem from a female donor with ankylosing spondylitis or in good health (not recorded which).

Many counts were recorded for this clonotype. The chain employs TRBV12-3 or TRBV12-4 and TRBJ1-5; a possible D gene is TRBD1 (5 bases). This CDR3 is built from 16 residues. Trimming took 6 bases from V and 1 from J, leaving 16 bases between them. Written as DNA, the CDR3 is TGTGCCAGCAGGCAAACCGGGGCATCCAGCAATCAGCCCCAGCATTTT. This sequence encodes CASRQTGASSNQPQHF.

This clonotype came up many times. The rearrangement links TRBV12-3 or TRBV12-4 to TRBJ1-5; D gene ambiguous. Trimming cost V 3 bases and J 1 base, with 7 bases left between them. The CDR3 is 14 amino acids. The CDR3 DNA sequence: TGTGCCAGCAGTTTTAGGGAAAGCAATCAGCCCCAGCATTTT. Translating it yields CASSFRESNQPQHF.

The CDR3 DNA sequence: TGTGCCAGCAGCTTATGGACAGGGAGCACAGATACGCAGTATTTT. Translating gives CASSLWTGSTDTQYF. The chain has TRBV7-2 and TRBJ2-3; 8 bases are shared with TRBD1. The CDR3 is 15 amino acids. The ends lost 2 bases at V and 0 bases at J; junction bases unmatched: 1. The germline gives CDR1 SGHTA, CDR2 FQGNSA.

This clonotype showed up just a few times. V gene TRBV7-3 combines with J gene TRBJ1-6; D remains unclear. Germline-derived CDR1 and CDR2 are SGHTA and FQGTGA. The CDR3 runs to 13 residues. The V end was cut by 6 bases, the J end by 9 bases, with 12 bases between. The chain's CDR3 is CASSNGGPSPLHF. CDR3 bases: TGTGCCAGCAGTAACGGCGGGCCTTCACCCCTCCACTTT.

The chain is built from TRBV15 and TRBJ2-5; possible D gene TRBD2, 6 bases. Trimming left V 3 bases short and J 5 bases short, with 7 bases between. The CDR3 length is 12 residues. The V gene's germline CDR1 is LNHNV and CDR2 YYDKDF (reference sequence). DNA of the CDR3: TGTGCCACCAGCAGGGGGACTGAGACCCAGTACTTC. Translated: CATSRGTETQYF.

This clonotype has a count of ten or more. This rearrangement joins TRBV20-1 to TRBJ2-2; the match to TRBD1 covers 9 bases. The trim removed 3 bases at V and 2 bases at J, leaving 7 bases unmatched. In germline, CDR1 is DFQATT, CDR2 SNEGSKA (reference sequence). The CDR3 length is 16 residues. CDR3: CSARGGDRVNTGELFF. In DNA, the CDR3 is TGCAGTGCTAGGGGGGGGGACAGGGTTAACACCGGGGAGCTGTTTTTT.

This clonotype has only a few counts. The CDR3 reads CASSQSSAAAQPQHF. CDR3 bases: TGTGCCAGCAGCCAATCGAGCGCAGCCGCCCAGCCCCAGCATTTT. The chain has TRBV16 and TRBJ1-5; no definite D call. Trimming removed 0 bases from V and 7 bases from J, with 13 bases in between. The CDR3 runs 15 residues. In germline, CDR1 is KGHSY, CDR2 FQNENV.

Ten or more counts support this clonotype. The V gene is TRBV5-1, the J gene TRBJ2-7; D not resolved. Trimming removed 0 bases at V and 6 bases at J, with 13 bases between. This CDR3 is built from 14 residues. CDR1 and CDR2 from the germline V gene are SGHRS and YFSETQ. The CDR3 loop is CASSLGLTSGEQYF. CDR3 bases: TGCGCCAGCAGCTTGGGGCTAACATCGGGCGAGCAGTACTTC. Complete variable domain (other parts from reference TRBV5-1 and TRBJ2-7): KAGVTQTPRYLIKTRGQQVTLSCSPISGHRSVSWYQQTPGQGLQFLFEYFSETQRNKGNFPGRFSGRQFSNSRSEMNVSTLELGDSALYLCASSLGLTSGEQYFGPGTRLTVT.

This clonotype has a count of ten or more. The V and J genes are TRBV6-1 and TRBJ1-3, with a tentative D call TRBD1 (5 bases). The CDR3 has 16 residues. In germline, CDR1 is MNHNS, CDR2 SASEGT. The ends were cut back, 5 bases at V and 0 bases at J, with 14 bases in the middle. In DNA, the CDR3 is TGTGCCAGCAGTCGAGGCCGGGGGAGCTCTGGAAACACCATATATTTT. This sequence encodes CASSRGRGSSGNTIYF.

The rearrangement links TRBV12-3 or TRBV12-4 to TRBJ2-2, with 9 bases fitting TRBD1. The CDR3 sequence is 17 residues long. V lost 5 bases, J lost 4 bases, and 11 bases stayed unmatched. The CDR3 spells CASSPTGGPPSTGELFF. The CDR3 DNA reads as TGTGCCAGCAGTCCAACAGGGGGCCCGCCGAGCACCGGGGAGCTGTTTTTT.

This clonotype was seen many times. The chain recombines TRBV4-3 with TRBJ2-3; 10 nucleotides agree with TRBD2. V dropped 0 bases and J dropped 4; count of bases not matched to a gene: 4. In germline, CDR1 is LGHNA, CDR2 YSLEER. This CDR3 comprises 16 residues. CDR3 sequence reads: CASSQERAGGADTQYF. The CDR3 region has the DNA TGCGCCAGCAGCCAAGAGAGAGCGGGGGGGGCAGATACGCAGTATTTT.

This clonotype was found many times. This rearrangement joins TRBV4-3 to TRBJ1-1; unclear D gene. V lost 1 base, J lost 4 bases, and 10 bases lay in between. The CDR3 has 14 residues. Germline loops: CDR1 LGHNA, CDR2 YSLEER. The CDR3 protein is CASSQGVGSTEAFF. DNA for the CDR3: TGCGCCAGCAGCCAAGGGGTAGGGAGCACTGAAGCTTTCTTT.

The chain combines TRBV7-2 with TRBJ2-1; TRBD2 matches 7 bases. Germline V gene sequence: CDR1 SGHTA, CDR2 FQGNSA. J was trimmed by 7 bases and V by 5 bases; bases with no gene match: 14. The CDR3 totals 16 residues. In DNA, the CDR3 is TGTGCCAGCAGCCCCCTCGGGGCTAGCGGAGGGAATGAGCAGTTCTTC. The encoded protein is CASSPLGASGGNEQFF. The whole variable domain, filled in from reference TRBV7-2 and TRBJ2-1, reads GAGVSQSPSNKVTEKGKDVELRCDPISGHTALYWYRQSLGQGLEFLIYFQGNSAPDKSGLPSDRFSAERTGGSVSTLTIQRTQQEDSAVYLCASSPLGASGGNEQFFGPGTRLTVL.

With regard to this clonotype: A much larger clone lies one base from this, so it may be a read error. V and J are TRBV11-2 and TRBJ2-2; D ambiguous. The CDR3 loop spans 13 amino acids. CDR1 and CDR2 from the germline V gene are SGHAT and FQNNGV. The CDR3 DNA reads as TGTACCAGCAGCTTAGATATGACCGGGGAGCTGTTTTTT. Its translation: CTSSLDMTGELFF.

A remark on this clonotype: A much larger clonotype is one base distant, so this may be a read error. J is TRBJ2-3 and V is TRBV5-4, with no clear D. V shed 2 bases and J shed 2 bases, with 18 bases lying between them. CDR3 length equals 17 residues. Germline CDR1 is SGHNT and CDR2 is YYREEE (reference sequence). Written as DNA, the CDR3 is TGTGCCAGCAGCTTCCCCAAAGCGAGCGATTCCACAGATACGCAGTATTTT. As protein: CASSFPKASDSTDTQYF.

V usage is TRBV6-2 or TRBV6-3 and J usage is TRBJ2-7; D unresolved. The CDR3 spans 13 residues. The V end lost 1 base, the J end lost 3 bases, and 7 bases lay between the germline ends. Germline V gene lookup returns CDR1 MNHEY and CDR2 SVGEGT. The CDR3 protein is CASSYLYRYEQYF. CDR3 bases: TGTGCCAGCAGTTACTTATACCGCTACGAGCAGTACTTC.

There are many counts of this clonotype. This sequence joins TRBV20-1 and TRBJ2-2; D gene uncertain. This CDR3 has 15 residues. V lost 0 bases to trimming and J lost 2 bases, with 10 bases between them. CDR1 and CDR2 (germline): DFQATT, SNEGSKA (reference sequence). Here the CDR3 DNA reads TGCAGTGCTAGAGAGGCCGGACCTAACACCGGGGAGCTGTTTTTT. Protein product: CSAREAGPNTGELFF.

This clonotype has a count of ten or more. The chain couples TRBV10-3 to TRBJ2-7; D is possibly TRBD2 (5 bases). CDR1 is ENHRY, CDR2 SYGVKD, per germline. The CDR3 length is 15 residues. V gave up 4 bases and J gave up 0 bases, with 13 bases separating them. The CDR3 sequence is CAISAPGSSSYEQYF. CDR3 nucleotides: TGTGCCATCAGTGCTCCGGGGTCCAGCTCCTACGAGCAGTACTTC.

This clonotype was recorded many times. The V gene is TRBV30, the J gene TRBJ2-3; 7 bases map to TRBD2. The CDR3 length is 13 residues. V lost 5 bases, J lost 6 bases, and 8 bases stayed unmatched. Per the germline V gene, CDR1 is GTSNPN and CDR2 is SVGIG (reference sequence). The chain's CDR3 is CAWVSRGEDTQYF. For the CDR3, the DNA is TGTGCCTGGGTCTCTCGGGGGGAGGATACGCAGTATTTT.

This clonotype has a count of ten or more. The rearrangement links TRBV7-9 to TRBJ1-2; D remains unclear. Germline values: CDR1 SEHNR, CDR2 FQNEAQ (reference sequence). This CDR3 has 10 amino acids. The V gene lost 8 bases and the J gene lost 8 bases, with 9 bases spanning the gap. CDR3 sequence: CASGFYGYTF. The CDR3 DNA sequence: TGTGCCAGCGGGTTTTACGGCTACACCTTC.